This T cell receptor (beta chain) was retrieved from a study of blood T cell repertoires in COVID-19. Clones were sequenced by immunoSEQ multiplex PCR, and TCRdb holds only the in-frame ones, with some missing. The data show fewer than 200,000 clones, 70% to 85% seen once. The V gene's germline CDR1 is LGHDT and CDR2 YNNKEL (reference sequence). CDR3 length: 16 residues. The V and J ends lost 1 base and 8 bases, in that order; junction bases with no gene match: 8. The V call is TRBV3-1 (or the pseudogene TRBV3-2), the J call TRBJ2-1, with TRBD2 identical over 10 bases. This TCR came from a human donor in a cohort sampled during active COVID-19. The sequenced material came from peripheral blood. CDR3 loop: CASSQVQAGGKDEQFF. The CDR3 bases are TGTGCCAGCAGCCAAGTCCAAGCGGGGGGGAAAGATGAGCAGTTCTTC.